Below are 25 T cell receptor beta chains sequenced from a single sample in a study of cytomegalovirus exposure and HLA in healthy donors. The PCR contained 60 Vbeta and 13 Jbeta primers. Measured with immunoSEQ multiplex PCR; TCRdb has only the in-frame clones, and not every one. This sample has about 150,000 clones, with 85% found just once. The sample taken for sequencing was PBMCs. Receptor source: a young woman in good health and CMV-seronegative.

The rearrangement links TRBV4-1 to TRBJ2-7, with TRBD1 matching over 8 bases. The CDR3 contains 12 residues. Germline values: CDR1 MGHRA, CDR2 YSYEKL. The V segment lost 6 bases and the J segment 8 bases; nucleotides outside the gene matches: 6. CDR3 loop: CASSPTGAKQYF. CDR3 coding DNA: TGCGCCAGCAGTCCGACAGGGGCCAAGCAGTACTTC.

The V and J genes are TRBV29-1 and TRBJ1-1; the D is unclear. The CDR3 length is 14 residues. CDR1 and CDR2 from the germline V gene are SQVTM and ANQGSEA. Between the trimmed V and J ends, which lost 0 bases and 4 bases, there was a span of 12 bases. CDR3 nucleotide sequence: TGCAGCGTTGAAGATCGGGGTTTTAGCACTGAAGCTTTCTTT. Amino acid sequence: CSVEDRGFSTEAFF.

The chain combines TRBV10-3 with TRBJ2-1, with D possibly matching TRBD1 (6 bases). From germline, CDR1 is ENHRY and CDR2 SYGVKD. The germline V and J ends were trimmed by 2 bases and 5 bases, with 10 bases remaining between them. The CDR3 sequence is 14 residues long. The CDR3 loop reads CAISERDTDNEQFF. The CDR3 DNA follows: TGTGCCATCAGTGAGCGGGACACCGACAATGAGCAGTTCTTC.

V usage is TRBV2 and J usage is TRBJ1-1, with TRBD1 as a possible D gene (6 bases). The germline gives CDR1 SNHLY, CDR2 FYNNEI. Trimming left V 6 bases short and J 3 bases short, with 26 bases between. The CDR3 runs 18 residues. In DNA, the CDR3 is TGTGCCAGCAGGGCGGGGGGCAGTAGGGGCGCGGCACACACTGAAGCTTTCTTT. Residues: CASRAGGSRGAAHTEAFF.

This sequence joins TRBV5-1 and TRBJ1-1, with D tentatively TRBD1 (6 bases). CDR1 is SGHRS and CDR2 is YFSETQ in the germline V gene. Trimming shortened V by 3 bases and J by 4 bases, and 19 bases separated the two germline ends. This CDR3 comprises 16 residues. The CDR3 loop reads CASSSLIQGSGTEAFF. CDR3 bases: TGCGCCAGCAGCTCTCTCATACAGGGCTCGGGCACTGAAGCTTTCTTT.

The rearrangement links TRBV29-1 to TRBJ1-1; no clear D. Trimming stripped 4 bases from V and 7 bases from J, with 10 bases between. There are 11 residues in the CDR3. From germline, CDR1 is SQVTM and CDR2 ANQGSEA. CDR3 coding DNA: TGCAGCGTTGCTCGAAGAGTTGAAGCTTTCTTT. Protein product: CSVARRVEAFF.

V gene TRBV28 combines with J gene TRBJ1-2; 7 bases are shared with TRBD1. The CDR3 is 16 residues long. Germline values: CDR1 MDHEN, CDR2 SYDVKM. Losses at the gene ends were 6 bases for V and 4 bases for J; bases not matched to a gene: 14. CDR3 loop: CASRSPGTPGGYGYTF. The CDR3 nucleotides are TGTGCCAGCAGATCCCCCGGGACCCCAGGGGGCTATGGCTACACCTTC.

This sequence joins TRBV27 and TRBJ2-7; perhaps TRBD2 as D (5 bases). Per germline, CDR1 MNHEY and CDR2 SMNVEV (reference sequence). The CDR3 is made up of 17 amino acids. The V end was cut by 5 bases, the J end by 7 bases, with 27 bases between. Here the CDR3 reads CASSRFQVLRRRREQYF. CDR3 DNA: TGTGCCAGCAGTAGGTTCCAAGTCTTACGAAGGAGGAGAGAGCAGTACTTC.

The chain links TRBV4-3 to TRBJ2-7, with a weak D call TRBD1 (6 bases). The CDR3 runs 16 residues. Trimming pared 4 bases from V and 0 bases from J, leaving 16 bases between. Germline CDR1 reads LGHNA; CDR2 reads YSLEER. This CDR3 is CASSPTAWDTSYEQYF. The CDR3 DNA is TGCGCCAGCAGCCCTACGGCCTGGGACACCTCCTACGAGCAGTACTTC.

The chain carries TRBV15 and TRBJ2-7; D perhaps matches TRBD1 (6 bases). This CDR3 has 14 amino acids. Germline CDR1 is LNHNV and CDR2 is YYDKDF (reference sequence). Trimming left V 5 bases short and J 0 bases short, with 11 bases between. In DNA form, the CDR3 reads TGTGCCACCAGCGAGGACAGAACCTCCTACGAGCAGTACTTC. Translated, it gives CATSEDRTSYEQYF.

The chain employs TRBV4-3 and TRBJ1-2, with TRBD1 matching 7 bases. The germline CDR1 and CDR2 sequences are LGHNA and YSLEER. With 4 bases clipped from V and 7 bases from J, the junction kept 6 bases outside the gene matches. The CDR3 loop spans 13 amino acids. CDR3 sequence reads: CASSPQGWGGYTF. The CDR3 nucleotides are TGCGCCAGCAGCCCACAGGGGTGGGGTGGCTACACCTTC.

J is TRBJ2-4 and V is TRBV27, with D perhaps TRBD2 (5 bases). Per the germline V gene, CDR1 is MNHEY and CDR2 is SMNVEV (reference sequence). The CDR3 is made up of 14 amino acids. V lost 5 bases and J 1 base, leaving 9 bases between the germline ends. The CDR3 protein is CASSLPGAKNIQYF. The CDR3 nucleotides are TGTGCCAGCAGTCTCCCGGGGGCCAAAAACATTCAGTACTTC.

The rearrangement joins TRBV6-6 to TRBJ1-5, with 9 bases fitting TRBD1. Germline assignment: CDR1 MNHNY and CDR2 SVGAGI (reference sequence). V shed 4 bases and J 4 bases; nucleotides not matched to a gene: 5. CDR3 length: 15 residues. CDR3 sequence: CASSLTGGLNQPQHF. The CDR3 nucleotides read TGTGCCAGCAGTTTGACAGGGGGACTGAATCAGCCCCAGCATTTT.

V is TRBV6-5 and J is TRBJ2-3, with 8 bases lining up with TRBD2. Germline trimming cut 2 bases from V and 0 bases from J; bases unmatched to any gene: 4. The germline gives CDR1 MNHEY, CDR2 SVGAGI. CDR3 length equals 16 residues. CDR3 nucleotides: TGTGCCAGCAGTTACGTCGCTAGCGGGAGCACAGATACGCAGTATTTT. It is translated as CASSYVASGSTDTQYF.

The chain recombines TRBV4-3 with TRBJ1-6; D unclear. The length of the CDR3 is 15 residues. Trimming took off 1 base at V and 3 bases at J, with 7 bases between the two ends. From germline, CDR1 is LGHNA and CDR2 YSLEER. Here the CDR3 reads CASSQVLFYNSPLHF. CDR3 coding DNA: TGCGCCAGCAGCCAAGTCTTGTTCTATAATTCACCCCTCCACTTT.

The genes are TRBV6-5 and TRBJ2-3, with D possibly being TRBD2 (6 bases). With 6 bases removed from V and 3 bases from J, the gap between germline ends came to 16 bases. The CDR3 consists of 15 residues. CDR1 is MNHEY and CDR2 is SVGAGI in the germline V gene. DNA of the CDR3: TGTGCCAGCAGCCTCGCCGTGGGGGGAACAGATACGCAGTATTTT. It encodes CASSLAVGGTDTQYF.

CDR3 sequence: CASSQGSGRVLETQYF. In nucleotides, the CDR3 is TGCGCCAGCAGCCAAGGATCAGGGAGGGTGTTAGAGACCCAGTACTTC. V gene TRBV5-1 combines with J gene TRBJ2-5; 7 bases fit TRBD2. Germline lookup yields CDR1 SGHRS and CDR2 YFSETQ. Trimming at V came to 4 bases and at J to 4 bases, leaving 13 bases not matched to a gene. This CDR3 has 16 residues.

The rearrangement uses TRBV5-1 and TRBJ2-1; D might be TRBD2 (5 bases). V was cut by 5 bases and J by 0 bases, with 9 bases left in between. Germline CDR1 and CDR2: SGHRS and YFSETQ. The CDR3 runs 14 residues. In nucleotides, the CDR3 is TGCGCCAGCAGTGAAGGGAGCTCCTACAATGAGCAGTTCTTC. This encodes CASSEGSSYNEQFF.

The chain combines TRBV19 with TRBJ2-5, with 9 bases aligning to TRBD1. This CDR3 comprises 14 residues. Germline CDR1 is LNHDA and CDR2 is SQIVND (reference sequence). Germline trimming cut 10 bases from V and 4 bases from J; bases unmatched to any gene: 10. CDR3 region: CATQTGQGGETQYF. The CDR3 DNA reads TGTGCCACCCAAACGGGACAGGGTGGAGAGACCCAGTACTTC.

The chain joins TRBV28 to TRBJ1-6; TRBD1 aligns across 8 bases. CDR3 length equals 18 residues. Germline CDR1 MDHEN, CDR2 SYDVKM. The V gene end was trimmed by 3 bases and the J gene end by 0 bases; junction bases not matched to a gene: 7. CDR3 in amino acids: CASSLPRQGYSYNSPLHF. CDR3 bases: TGTGCCAGCAGTTTGCCCAGACAGGGGTACTCCTATAATTCACCCCTCCACTTT. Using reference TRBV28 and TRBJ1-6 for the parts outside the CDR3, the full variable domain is DVKVTQSSRYLVKRTGEKVFLECVQDMDHENMFWYRQDPGLGLRLIYFSYDVKMKEKGDIPEGYSVSREKKERFSLILESASTNQTSMYLCASSLPRQGYSYNSPLHFGNGTRLTVT.

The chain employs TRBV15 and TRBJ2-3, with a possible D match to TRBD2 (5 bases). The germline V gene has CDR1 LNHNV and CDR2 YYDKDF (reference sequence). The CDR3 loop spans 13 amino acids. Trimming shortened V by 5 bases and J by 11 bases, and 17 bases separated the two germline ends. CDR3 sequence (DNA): TGTGCCACCAGCGCCTCCGGAGGACCCGAGCAGTATTTT. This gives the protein CATSASGGPEQYF.

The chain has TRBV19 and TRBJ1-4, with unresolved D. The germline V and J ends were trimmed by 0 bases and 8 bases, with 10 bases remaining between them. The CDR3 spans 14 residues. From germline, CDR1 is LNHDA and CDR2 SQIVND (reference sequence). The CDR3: CASSIDTLTEKLFF. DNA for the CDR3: TGTGCCAGTAGTATAGATACCCTCACAGAAAAACTGTTTTTT.

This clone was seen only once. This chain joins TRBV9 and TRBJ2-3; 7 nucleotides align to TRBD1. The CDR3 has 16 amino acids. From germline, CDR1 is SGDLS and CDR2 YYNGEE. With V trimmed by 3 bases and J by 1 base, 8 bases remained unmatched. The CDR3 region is CASSGQPDRGTDTQYF. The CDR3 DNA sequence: TGTGCCAGCAGCGGCCAGCCCGACAGGGGCACAGATACGCAGTATTTT.

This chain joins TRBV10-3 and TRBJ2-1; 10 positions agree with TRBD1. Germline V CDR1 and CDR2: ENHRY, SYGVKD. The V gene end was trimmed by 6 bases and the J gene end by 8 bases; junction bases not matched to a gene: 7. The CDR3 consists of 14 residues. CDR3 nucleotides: TGTGCCATCAGGAAGACAGGGGGCGAGGATGAGCAGTTCTTC. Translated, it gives CAIRKTGGEDEQFF.

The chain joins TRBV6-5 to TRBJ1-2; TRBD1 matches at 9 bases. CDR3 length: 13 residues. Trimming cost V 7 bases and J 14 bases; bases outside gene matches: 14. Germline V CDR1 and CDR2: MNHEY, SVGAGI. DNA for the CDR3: TGTGCCAGCACCCCCGGACAGGGGCGGGTGTGGACCTTC. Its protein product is CASTPGQGRVWTF.